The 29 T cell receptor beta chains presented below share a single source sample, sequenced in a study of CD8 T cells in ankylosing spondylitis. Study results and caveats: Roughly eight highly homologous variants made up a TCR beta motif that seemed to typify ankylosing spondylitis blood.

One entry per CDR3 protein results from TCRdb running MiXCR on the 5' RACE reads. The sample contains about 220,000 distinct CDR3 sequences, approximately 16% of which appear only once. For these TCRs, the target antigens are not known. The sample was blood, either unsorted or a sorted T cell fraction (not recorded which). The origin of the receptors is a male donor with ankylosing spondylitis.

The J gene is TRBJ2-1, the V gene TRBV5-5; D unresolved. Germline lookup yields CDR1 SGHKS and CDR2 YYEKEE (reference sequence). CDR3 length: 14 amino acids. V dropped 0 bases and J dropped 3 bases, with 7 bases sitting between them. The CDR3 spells CASSLAYYYNEQFF. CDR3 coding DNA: TGTGCCAGCAGCTTGGCTTACTACTACAATGAGCAGTTCTTC.

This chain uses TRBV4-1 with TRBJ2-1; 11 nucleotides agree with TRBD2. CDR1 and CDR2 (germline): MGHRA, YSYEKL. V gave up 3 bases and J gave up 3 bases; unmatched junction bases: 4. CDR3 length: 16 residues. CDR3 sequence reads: CASSHVLAGDYNEQFF. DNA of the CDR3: TGCGCCAGCAGCCACGTACTAGCGGGGGACTACAATGAGCAGTTCTTC.

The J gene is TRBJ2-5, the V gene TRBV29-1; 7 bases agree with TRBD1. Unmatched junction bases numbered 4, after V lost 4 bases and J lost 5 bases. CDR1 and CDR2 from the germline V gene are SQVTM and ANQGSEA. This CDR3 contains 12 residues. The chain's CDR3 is CSVAWGQETQYF. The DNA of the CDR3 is TGCAGCGTTGCATGGGGACAGGAGACCCAGTACTTC.

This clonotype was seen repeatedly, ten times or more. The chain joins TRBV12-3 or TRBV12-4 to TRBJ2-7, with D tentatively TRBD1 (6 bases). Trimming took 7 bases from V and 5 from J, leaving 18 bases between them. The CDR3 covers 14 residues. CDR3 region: CASTQTGFGNEQYF. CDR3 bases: TGTGCCAGCACCCAAACAGGGTTCGGGAACGAGCAGTACTTC.

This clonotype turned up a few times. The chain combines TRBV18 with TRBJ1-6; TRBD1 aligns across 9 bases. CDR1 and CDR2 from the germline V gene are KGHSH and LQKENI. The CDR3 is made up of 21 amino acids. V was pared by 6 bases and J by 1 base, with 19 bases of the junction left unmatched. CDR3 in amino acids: CASSPRTGETEIWSYNSPLHF. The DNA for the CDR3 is TGTGCCAGCTCTCCAAGGACAGGGGAAACAGAAATATGGTCCTATAATTCACCCCTCCACTTT. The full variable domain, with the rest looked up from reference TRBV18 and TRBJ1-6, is NAGVMQNPRHLVRRRGQEARLRCSPMKGHSHVYWYRQLPEEGLKFMVYLQKENIIDESGMPKERFSAEFPKEGPSILRIQQVVRGDSAAYFCASSPRTGETEIWSYNSPLHFGNGTRLTVT.

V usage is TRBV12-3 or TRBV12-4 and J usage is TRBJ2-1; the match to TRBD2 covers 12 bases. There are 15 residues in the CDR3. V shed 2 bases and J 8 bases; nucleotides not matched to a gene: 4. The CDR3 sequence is CASSLLAGGQDEQFF. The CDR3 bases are TGTGCCAGCAGTTTACTAGCGGGGGGGCAGGATGAGCAGTTCTTC.

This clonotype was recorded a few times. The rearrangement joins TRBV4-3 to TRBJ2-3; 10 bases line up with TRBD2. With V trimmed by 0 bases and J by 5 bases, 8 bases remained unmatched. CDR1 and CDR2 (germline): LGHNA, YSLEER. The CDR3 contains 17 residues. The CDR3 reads CASSQDPSGSQGDTQYF. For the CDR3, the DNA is TGCGCCAGCAGCCAAGATCCTAGCGGGAGTCAAGGAGATACGCAGTATTTT.

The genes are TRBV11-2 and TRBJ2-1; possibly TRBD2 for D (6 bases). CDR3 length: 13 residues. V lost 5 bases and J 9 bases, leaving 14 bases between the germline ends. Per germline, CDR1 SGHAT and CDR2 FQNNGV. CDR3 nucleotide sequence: TGTGCCAGCAGCGCCCAGACTAGGTCTGAGCAGTTCTTC. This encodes CASSAQTRSEQFF.

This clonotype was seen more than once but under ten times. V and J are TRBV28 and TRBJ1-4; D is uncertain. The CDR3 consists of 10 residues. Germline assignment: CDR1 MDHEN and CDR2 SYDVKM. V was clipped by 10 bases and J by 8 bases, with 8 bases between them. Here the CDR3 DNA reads TGTGCCACACGACGGGAAAAACTGTTTTTT. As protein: CATRREKLFF.

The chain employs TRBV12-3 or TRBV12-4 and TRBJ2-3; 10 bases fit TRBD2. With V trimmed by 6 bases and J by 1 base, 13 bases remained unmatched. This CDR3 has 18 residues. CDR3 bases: TGTGCCAGCAGCCTCCCTAGCGGGAGATATGGTGGCACAGATACGCAGTATTTT. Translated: CASSLPSGRYGGTDTQYF.

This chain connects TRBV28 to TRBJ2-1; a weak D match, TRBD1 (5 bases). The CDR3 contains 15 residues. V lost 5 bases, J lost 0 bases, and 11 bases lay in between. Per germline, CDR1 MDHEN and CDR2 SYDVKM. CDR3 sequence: CASSNRQSSYNEQFF. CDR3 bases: TGTGCCAGCAGTAACAGACAGAGCTCCTACAATGAGCAGTTCTTC.

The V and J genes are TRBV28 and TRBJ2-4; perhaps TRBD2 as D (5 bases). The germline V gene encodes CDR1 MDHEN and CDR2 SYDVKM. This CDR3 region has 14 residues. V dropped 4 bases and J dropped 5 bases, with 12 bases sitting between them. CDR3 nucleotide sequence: TGTGCCAGCAGTTGGCGAGGGCCCCAAAACATTCAGTACTTC. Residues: CASSWRGPQNIQYF. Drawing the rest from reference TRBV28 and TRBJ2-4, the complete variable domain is DVKVTQSSRYLVKRTGEKVFLECVQDMDHENMFWYRQDPGLGLRLIYFSYDVKMKEKGDIPEGYSVSREKKERFSLILESASTNQTSMYLCASSWRGPQNIQYFGAGTRLSVL.

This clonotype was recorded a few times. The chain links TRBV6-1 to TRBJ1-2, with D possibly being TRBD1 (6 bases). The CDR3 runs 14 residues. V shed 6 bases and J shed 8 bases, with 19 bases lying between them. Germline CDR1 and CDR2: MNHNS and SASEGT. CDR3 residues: CASSSDLQGWGYTF. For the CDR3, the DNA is TGTGCCAGCAGCTCCGACTTACAGGGCTGGGGCTACACCTTC.

The chain's CDR3 is CASSLGMDEQFF. The CDR3 DNA reads as TGTGCCAGCAGCTTGGGGATGGATGAGCAGTTCTTC. The rearrangement joins TRBV7-9 to TRBJ2-1; the D is unclear. The V gene's germline CDR1 is SEHNR and CDR2 FQNEAQ (reference sequence). Trimming removed 3 bases from V and 8 bases from J, with 8 bases in between. The CDR3 loop spans 12 amino acids. Filled out from reference TRBV7-9 and TRBJ2-1, the complete variable domain reads DTGVSQNPRHKITKRGQNVTFRCDPISEHNRLYWYRQTLGQGPEFLTYFQNEAQLEKSRLLSDRFSAERPKGSFSTLEIQRTEQGDSAMYLCASSLGMDEQFFGPGTRLTVL.

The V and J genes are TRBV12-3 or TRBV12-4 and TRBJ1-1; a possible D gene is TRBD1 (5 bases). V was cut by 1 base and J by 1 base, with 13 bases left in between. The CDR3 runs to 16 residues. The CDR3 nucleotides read TGTGCCAGCAGTTTAGGATGGGGCGAGGAGAACACTGAAGCTTTCTTT. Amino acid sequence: CASSLGWGEENTEAFF.

CDR3 in DNA: TGCAGTGCTAGCCCAGTGATGAACACTGAAGCTTTCTTT. Encoded protein: CSASPVMNTEAFF. The chain uses TRBV20-1 and TRBJ1-1, with D unclear. There are 13 residues in the CDR3. Germline V gene lookup returns CDR1 DFQATT and CDR2 SNEGSKA (reference sequence). V was shortened by 3 bases and J by 0 bases, with 8 bases between the two germline ends.

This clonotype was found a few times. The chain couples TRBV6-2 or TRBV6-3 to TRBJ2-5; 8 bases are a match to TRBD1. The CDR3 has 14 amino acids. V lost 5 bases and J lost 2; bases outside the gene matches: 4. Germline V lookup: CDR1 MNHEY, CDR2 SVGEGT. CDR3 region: CASSRQGKQETQYF. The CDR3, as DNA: TGTGCCAGCAGTAGACAGGGGAAACAAGAGACCCAGTACTTC.

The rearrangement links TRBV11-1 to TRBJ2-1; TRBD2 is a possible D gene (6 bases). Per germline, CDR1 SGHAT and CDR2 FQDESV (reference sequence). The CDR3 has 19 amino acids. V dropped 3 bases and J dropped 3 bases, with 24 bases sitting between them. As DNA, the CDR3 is TGTGCCAGCAGCTTCCCGGCTGGAGGGAGGAGGGTGGACTACAATGAGCAGTTCTTC. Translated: CASSFPAGGRRVDYNEQFF.

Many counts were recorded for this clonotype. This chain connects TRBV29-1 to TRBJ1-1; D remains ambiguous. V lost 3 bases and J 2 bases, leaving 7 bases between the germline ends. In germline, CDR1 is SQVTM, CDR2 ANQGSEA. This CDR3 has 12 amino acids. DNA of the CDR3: TGCAGCGTTGAGTGGGGAAACACTGAAGCTTTCTTT. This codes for CSVEWGNTEAFF.

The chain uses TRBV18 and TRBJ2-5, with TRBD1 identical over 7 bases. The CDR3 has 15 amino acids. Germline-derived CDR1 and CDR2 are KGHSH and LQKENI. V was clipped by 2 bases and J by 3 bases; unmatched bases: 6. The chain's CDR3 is CASSPSGQAKETQYF. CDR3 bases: TGTGCCAGCTCACCAAGCGGACAGGCTAAAGAGACCCAGTACTTC. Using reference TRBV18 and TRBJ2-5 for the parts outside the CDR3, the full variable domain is NAGVMQNPRHLVRRRGQEARLRCSPMKGHSHVYWYRQLPEEGLKFMVYLQKENIIDESGMPKERFSAEFPKEGPSILRIQQVVRGDSAAYFCASSPSGQAKETQYFGPGTRLLVL.

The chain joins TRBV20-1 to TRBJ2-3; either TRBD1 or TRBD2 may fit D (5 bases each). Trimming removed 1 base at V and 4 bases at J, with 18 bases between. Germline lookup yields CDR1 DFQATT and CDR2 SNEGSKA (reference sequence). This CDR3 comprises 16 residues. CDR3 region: CSARVTGLPLADTQYF. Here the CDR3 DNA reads TGCAGTGCTAGAGTAACGGGGCTCCCATTGGCAGATACGCAGTATTTT.

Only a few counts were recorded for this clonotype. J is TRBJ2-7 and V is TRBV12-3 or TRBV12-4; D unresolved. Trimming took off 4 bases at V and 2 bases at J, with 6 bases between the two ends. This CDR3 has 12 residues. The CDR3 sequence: CASSSATYEQYF. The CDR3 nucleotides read TGTGCCAGCAGTTCGGCTACCTACGAGCAGTACTTC.

CDR3 coding DNA: TGCGCCAGCAGTGATCCGGGACTAGCGGGAGGCGAGCAGTACTTC. Its translation: CASSDPGLAGGEQYF. The chain joins TRBV10-2 to TRBJ2-7, with 15 bases matching TRBD2. CDR3 length: 15 amino acids. V trimming: 3 bases; J trimming: 6 bases; junction bases outside the gene matches: 3. Germline V gene lookup returns CDR1 WSHSY and CDR2 SAAADI.

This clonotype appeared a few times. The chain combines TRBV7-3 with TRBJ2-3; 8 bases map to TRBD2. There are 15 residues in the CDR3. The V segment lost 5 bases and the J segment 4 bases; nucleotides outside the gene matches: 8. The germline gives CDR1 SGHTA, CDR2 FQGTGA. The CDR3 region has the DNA TGTGCCAGCAGCCAAGGGACTAGTCACTCAGATACGCAGTATTTT. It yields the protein CASSQGTSHSDTQYF.

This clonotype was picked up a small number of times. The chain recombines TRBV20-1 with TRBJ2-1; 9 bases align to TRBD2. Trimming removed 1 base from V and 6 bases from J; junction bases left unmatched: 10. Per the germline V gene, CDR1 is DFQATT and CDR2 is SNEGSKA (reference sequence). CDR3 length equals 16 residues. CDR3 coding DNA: TGCAGTGCTAGAGGGAAGCGGGAGGCACCCCTCAATGAGCAGTTCTTC. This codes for CSARGKREAPLNEQFF.

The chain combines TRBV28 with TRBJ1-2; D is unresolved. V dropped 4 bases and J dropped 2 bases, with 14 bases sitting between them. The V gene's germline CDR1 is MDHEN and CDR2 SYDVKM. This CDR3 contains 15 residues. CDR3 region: CASSSPRAANYGYTF. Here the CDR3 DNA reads TGTGCCAGCAGTTCCCCTCGGGCAGCGAACTATGGCTACACCTTC.

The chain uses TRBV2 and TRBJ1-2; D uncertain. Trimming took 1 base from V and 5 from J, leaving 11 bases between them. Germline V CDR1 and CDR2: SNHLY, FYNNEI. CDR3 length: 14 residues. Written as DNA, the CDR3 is TGTGCCAGCAGTGAAGGGGCAGGCTATTATGGCTACACCTTC. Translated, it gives CASSEGAGYYGYTF.

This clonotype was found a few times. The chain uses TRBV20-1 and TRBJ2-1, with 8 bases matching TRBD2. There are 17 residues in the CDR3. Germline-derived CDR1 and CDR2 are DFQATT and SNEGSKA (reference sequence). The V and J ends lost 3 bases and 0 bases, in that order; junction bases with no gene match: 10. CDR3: CSASTAGTSYSYNEQFF. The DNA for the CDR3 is TGCAGTGCTAGTACTGCCGGGACTAGTTACTCCTACAATGAGCAGTTCTTC.

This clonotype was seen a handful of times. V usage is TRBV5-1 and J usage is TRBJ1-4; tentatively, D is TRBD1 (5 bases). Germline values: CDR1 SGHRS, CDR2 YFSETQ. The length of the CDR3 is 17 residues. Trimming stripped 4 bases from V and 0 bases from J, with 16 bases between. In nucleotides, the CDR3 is TGCGCCAGCAGCGATGAAAGGGGATCCGCAACTAATGAAAAACTGTTTTTT. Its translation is CASSDERGSATNEKLFF.